The T cell receptor beta chain under discussion was sequenced for a study of naive CD8 T cells in extremely preterm neonates. Findings and limits, study-wide: Term neonates approximately 0.4%, young children roughly 0.027%, adults roughly 0.0095%; preterm neonates shared approximately 2.5%. Preterm samples differed in productive template counts; sample size was small. iChao1 richness was lowest in preterm neonates, significantly versus all ages. Preterm CDR3s were shorter than older groups', with fewer N additions and less trimming.

From germline, CDR1 is SGHTS and CDR2 YDEGEE. V lost 0 bases and J lost 5; bases outside the gene matches: 7. This CDR3 has 16 amino acids. Details on this clone: Antigen specificity is unknown.

Clones were sequenced by immunoSEQ multiplex PCR, and TCRdb holds only the in-frame ones, with some missing. Of under 6,000 clones listed, 98% are singletons. The rearrangement joins TRBV5-8 to TRBJ2-2; 7 nucleotides line up with TRBD2. The TCR originated in a human donor in good health. The sequencing sample was made of naive CD8+ T cells from blood. CDR3 loop: CASSLASGGVTGELFF. The CDR3 DNA sequence: TGTGCCAGCAGCTTGGCCTCGGGAGGAGTAACCGGGGAGCTGTTTTTT.